Sequencing of this TCR beta chain was carried out in a study of T cells in Graves' hyperthyroidism and ophthalmopathy. Notes on the study in general: Peripheral blood also featured most of the thyroid clonotypes expanded above 0.001.

Ophthalmopathy patients all had a Clinical Activity Score of at least 3, a NOSPECS grade of at least 4 and disease under 3 months old. Exclusion criteria comprised uncontrolled infection, other autoimmune disease, pregnancy or lactation. This clonotype was counted ten times or more. The antigen remains unidentified. Regions amplified from RNA transcripts were the TCR beta CDR3 regions. Carried out on the TCR CDR3, a first-round RT-PCR used the HTBI primer set. TCRdb processed the multiplex PCR reads anew with MiXCR; each CDR3 protein has one entry. Among fewer than 750,000 distinct CDR3 sequences listed, about 15% were seen once. The CDR3 covers 14 residues. Trimming shortened V by 4 bases and J by 4 bases, and 12 bases separated the two germline ends. Per germline, CDR1 MDHEN and CDR2 SYDVKM.

This receptor was taken from a woman in her forties or fifties with Graves' ophthalmopathy. The sequenced sample consisted of blood. The chain joins TRBV28 to TRBJ2-3; no clear D. The CDR3 sequence: CASSSLIQADTQYF. DNA for the CDR3: TGTGCCAGCAGTTCCCTCATTCAGGCAGATACGCAGTATTTT.